Listed below are T cell receptor beta chains from one sample, sequenced in a study of cytomegalovirus exposure and HLA in healthy donors. Sequencing used immunoSEQ multiplex PCR; TCRdb keeps in-frame clones, though not all of them. The data show about 140,000 clones, 80% seen once. The specimen was PBMCs. The receptors shown here come from a male donor in good health and CMV-seronegative. CDR3s include the opening cysteine and the closing phenylalanine or tryptophan. D genes are given only for firm matches. Size values are once, few and many counts, or a class for expanded clones, and some rows have none.

j_gene | d_gene | abundance | v_gene | CDR3nt | CDR3aa
TRBJ2-7 | - | - | TRBV19 | TGTGCCAGTAGTATCGGGGGGCGACGGTCCTACGAGCAGTACTTC | CASSIGGRRSYEQYF
TRBJ2-3 | - | - | TRBV9 | TGTGCCAGCAGCAGGACTCTCACAGATACGCAGTATTTT | CASSRTLTDTQYF
TRBJ1-1 | TRBD1 | - | TRBV4-3 | TGCGCCAGCAGCCTGAAGGGGGCTGTAGCTTTCTTT | CASSLKGAVAFF
TRBJ1-1 | - | - | TRBV11-2 | TGTGCCAGCAGCTTAGCCCCGGGGAGTGCTGAAGCTTTCTTT | CASSLAPGSAEAFF
TRBJ1-2 | - | few | TRBV7-9 | TGTGCCAGCAGCTTAGTTGGGGGCTATAACTATGGCTACACCTTC | CASSLVGGYNYGYTF
TRBJ1-5 | TRBD1 | - | TRBV2 | TGTGCCAGCCTCCCAGGACAGGGTGGTCAGCCCCAGCATTTT | CASLPGQGGQPQHF
TRBJ2-1 | - | - | TRBV5-8 | TGTGCCAGCAGCTTCGGGAACTACAATGAGCAGTTCTTC | CASSFGNYNEQFF
TRBJ1-1 | - | - | TRBV5-6 | TGTGCCAGCAGCCATTCGGGGGTAGGTAGCACTGAAGCTTTCTTT | CASSHSGVGSTEAFF
TRBJ1-5 | - | - | TRBV28 | TGTGCCAGTATGCGAGGTAGCAATCAGCCCCAGCATTTT | CASMRGSNQPQHF
TRBJ1-2 | TRBD1 | - | TRBV19 | TGTGCCAGTAGTACCCAGGGGGTTTGGGGCTACACCTTC | CASSTQGVWGYTF
TRBJ2-6 | TRBD1 | - | TRBV27 | TGTGCCAGCAGTCCCAGGACAGGGGGCTCCTCTGGGGCCAACGTCCTGACTTTC | CASSPRTGGSSGANVLTF
TRBJ1-2 | - | - | TRBV29-1 | TGCAGCGCCGAAGGGGGTGGTGGCTACACCTTC | CSAEGGGGYTF
TRBJ2-3 | TRBD2 | - | TRBV4-3 | TGCGCCAGCAGCCAAGAGTACCGGAGCGGGGGGGCAGATACGCAGTATTTT | CASSQEYRSGGADTQYF
TRBJ1-5 | - | - | TRBV7-8 | TGTGCCAGCAGCCCCGCCGGGGGGGCAGCGAATCAGCCCCAGCATTTT | CASSPAGGAANQPQHF
TRBJ1-3 | - | once | TRBV5-6 | TGTGCCAGCAGCTTGGTACGGGGATCTGGAAACACCATATATTTT | CASSLVRGSGNTIYF
TRBJ1-4 | TRBD1 | - | TRBV5-8 | TGTGCCAGCAGCTTGGAGGGGTGGCCGGACAGGTTAAATGAAAAACTGTTTTTT | CASSLEGWPDRLNEKLFF
TRBJ1-1 | TRBD1 | few | TRBV6-5 | TGTGCCAGCAGTACCGGGACAGTGAACACTGAAGCTTTCTTT | CASSTGTVNTEAFF
TRBJ1-1 | TRBD1 | - | TRBV5-4 | TGTGCCAGCAGCTGGCCGGGACAGGGGAGTTACTTGAACACTGAAGCTTTCTTT | CASSWPGQGSYLNTEAFF
TRBJ1-4 | - | - | TRBV4-2 | TGTGCCAGCAGCCAAGAAACGCGCGACCGCGGGCGTGGGGAAAAACTGTTTTTT | CASSQETRDRGRGEKLFF
TRBJ2-7 | - | - | TRBV19 | TGTGCCAGTAGTATGGGACTGGGTGGAACCTACGAGCAGTACTTC | CASSMGLGGTYEQYF
TRBJ2-1 | TRBD2 | - | TRBV28 | TGTGCCAGCAGACCGGGACTAGCGGGGGGCCCCCCACTTACAAAGGAGCAGTTCTTC | CASRPGLAGGPPLTKEQFF
TRBJ1-5 | TRBD1 | - | TRBV6-5 | TGTGCCAGCAGTTCCACAGGGGAACAGCCCCAGCATTTT | CASSSTGEQPQHF
TRBJ1-2 | - | - | TRBV7-8 | TGTGCCAGCAGCCAGGACAGCAACTATGGCTACACCTTC | CASSQDSNYGYTF
TRBJ2-1 | TRBD2 | - | TRBV4-3 | TGCGCCAGCAGCCAAGATTGGGCTAGCGGGGGATACAATGAGCAGTTCTTC | CASSQDWASGGYNEQFF
TRBJ2-5 | - | - | TRBV28 | TGTGCCAGCAGCCGACTAGGGCAGACCCAGTACTTC | CASSRLGQTQYF
TRBJ1-1 | - | - | TRBV6-5 | TGTGCCAGCAGTCAGGTTCCGGGGACAACTGAAGCTTTCTTT | CASSQVPGTTEAFF
TRBJ1-4 | TRBD1 | - | TRBV5-4 | TGTGCCAGCAGCTCCGGACAGGGCGGTGAAAAACTGTTTTTT | CASSSGQGGEKLFF
TRBJ2-2 | TRBD1 | once | TRBV4-1 | TGCGCCAGCAGCCGGGGACAGCCTGGCGGGGAGCTGTTTTTT | CASSRGQPGGELFF
TRBJ2-7 | TRBD2 | few | TRBV5-4 | TGTGCCAGCAGCTTGGGACGGGGGGACTACTTCGAGCAGTACTTC | CASSLGRGDYFEQYF
TRBJ1-2 | - | - | TRBV6-1 | TGTGCCAGCAGAGGGGCCCCCACACTTAACTATGGCTACACCTTC | CASRGAPTLNYGYTF
TRBJ2-6 | - | - | TRBV15 | TGTGCCACCAGCAGGGAGGGTAGGACGTCGGCTGGGGCCAACGTCCTGACTTTC | CATSREGRTSAGANVLTF
TRBJ2-2 | TRBD1 | - | TRBV27 | TGTGCCAGCAGTTTAACGGGACAGGGGCCCGGGGAGCTGTTTTTT | CASSLTGQGPGELFF
TRBJ2-3 | TRBD2 | - | TRBV9 | TGTGCCAGCAGCGTTCGCAGCGGGGGGCGCACAGATACGCAGTATTTT | CASSVRSGGRTDTQYF
TRBJ1-1 | - | - | TRBV5-1 | TGCGCCAGCAGCACCGACAGGCCGGATACTGAAGCTTTCTTT | CASSTDRPDTEAFF
TRBJ1-4 | TRBD1 | - | TRBV6-5 | TGTGCCAGCAGACAGGGGTCGGCAACTAATGAAAAACTGTTTTTT | CASRQGSATNEKLFF
TRBJ2-3 | - | once | TRBV2 | TGTGCCAGCAGTGAAGGGGGGCTGGGTACGCAGTATTTT | CASSEGGLGTQYF
TRBJ2-7 | - | - | TRBV30 | TGTGCCTGGAGCCCACCTAGGGGGGGCGCGTACGAGCAGTACTTC | CAWSPPRGGAYEQYF
TRBJ2-5 | - | once | TRBV5-1 | TGCGCCAGCACCCCCGGTGGGGGAGGCCAAGAGACCCAGTACTTC | CASTPGGGGQETQYF
TRBJ2-1 | - | - | TRBV5-1 | TGCGCCAGCAGCTTGGGGGGGGAATCCTACAATGAGCAGTTCTTC | CASSLGGESYNEQFF
TRBJ2-5 | - | - | TRBV7-2 | TGTGCCAGCAGCGCCAGAGGGTTGGGGACCCAGTACTTC | CASSARGLGTQYF
TRBJ2-3 | - | - | TRBV5-5 | TGTGCCAGCAGCTTAAACCCAGGCGTAGATACGCAGTATTTT | CASSLNPGVDTQYF